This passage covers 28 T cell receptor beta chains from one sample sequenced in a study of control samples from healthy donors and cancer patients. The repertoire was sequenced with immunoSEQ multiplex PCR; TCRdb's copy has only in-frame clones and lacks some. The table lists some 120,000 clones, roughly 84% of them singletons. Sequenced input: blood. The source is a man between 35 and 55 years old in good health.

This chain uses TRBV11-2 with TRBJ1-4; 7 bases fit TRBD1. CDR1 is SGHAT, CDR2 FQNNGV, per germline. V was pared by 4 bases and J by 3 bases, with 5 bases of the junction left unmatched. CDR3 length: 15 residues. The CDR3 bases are TGTGCCAGCAGCTCCGACAGGGTTTCTAATGAAAAACTGTTTTTT. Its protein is CASSSDRVSNEKLFF.

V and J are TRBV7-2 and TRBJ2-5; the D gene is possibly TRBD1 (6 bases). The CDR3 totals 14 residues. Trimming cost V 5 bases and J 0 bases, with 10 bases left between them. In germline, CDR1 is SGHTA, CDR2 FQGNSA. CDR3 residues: CASSLQGNQETQYF. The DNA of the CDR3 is TGTGCCAGCAGCCTACAGGGTAACCAAGAGACCCAGTACTTC.

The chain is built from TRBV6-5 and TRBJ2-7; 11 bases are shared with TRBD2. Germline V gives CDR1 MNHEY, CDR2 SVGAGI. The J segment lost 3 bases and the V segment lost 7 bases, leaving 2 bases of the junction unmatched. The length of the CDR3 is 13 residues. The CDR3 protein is CASKTSGNYEQYF. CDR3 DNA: TGTGCCAGCAAGACTAGCGGGAACTACGAGCAGTACTTC.

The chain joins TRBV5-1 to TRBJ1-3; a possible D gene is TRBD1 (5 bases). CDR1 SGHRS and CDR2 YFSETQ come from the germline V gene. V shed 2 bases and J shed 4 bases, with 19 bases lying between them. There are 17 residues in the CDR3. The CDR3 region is CASSFSGTEMSGNTIYF. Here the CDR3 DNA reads TGCGCCAGCAGCTTTAGCGGGACGGAAATGTCCGGAAACACCATATATTTT.

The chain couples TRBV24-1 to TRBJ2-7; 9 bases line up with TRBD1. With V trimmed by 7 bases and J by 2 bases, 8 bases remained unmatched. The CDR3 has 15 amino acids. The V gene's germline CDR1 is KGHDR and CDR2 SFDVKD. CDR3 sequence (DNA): TGTGCCACCAGCTTGGGACAGGGACTCACCTACGAGCAGTACTTC. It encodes CATSLGQGLTYEQYF.

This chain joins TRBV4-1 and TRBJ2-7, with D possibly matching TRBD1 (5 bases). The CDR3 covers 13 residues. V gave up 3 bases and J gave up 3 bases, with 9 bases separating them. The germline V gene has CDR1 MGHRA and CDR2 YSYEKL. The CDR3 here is CASSHRVNYEQYF. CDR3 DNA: TGCGCCAGCAGCCACAGGGTTAACTACGAGCAGTACTTC.

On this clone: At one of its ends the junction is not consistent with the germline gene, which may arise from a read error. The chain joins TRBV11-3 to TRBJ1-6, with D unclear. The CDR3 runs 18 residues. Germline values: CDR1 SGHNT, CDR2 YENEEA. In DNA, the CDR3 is TGTACCAGCAGCTTAGTAGGGCAGACAAGCTCCTATAATTCACCCCTCCACTTT. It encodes CTSSLVGQTSSYNSPLHF.

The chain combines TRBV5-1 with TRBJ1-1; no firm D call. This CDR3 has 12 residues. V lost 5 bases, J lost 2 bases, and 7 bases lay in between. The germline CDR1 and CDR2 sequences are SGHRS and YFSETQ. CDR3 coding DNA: TGCGCCAGCAGGCCAGATAACACTGAAGCTTTCTTT. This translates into CASRPDNTEAFF.

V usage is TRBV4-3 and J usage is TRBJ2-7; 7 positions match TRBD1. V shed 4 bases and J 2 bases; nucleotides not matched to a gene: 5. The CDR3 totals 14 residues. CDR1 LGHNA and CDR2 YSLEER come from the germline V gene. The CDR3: CASSPFTGAYEQYF. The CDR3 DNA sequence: TGCGCCAGCAGCCCCTTCACAGGGGCCTACGAGCAGTACTTC.

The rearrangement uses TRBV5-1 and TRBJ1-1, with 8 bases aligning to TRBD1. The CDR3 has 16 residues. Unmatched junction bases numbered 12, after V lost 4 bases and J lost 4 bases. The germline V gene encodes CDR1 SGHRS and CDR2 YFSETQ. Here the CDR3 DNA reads TGCGCCAGCAGCCGAATACGACAGGGGCGCGGCACTGAAGCTTTCTTT. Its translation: CASSRIRQGRGTEAFF.

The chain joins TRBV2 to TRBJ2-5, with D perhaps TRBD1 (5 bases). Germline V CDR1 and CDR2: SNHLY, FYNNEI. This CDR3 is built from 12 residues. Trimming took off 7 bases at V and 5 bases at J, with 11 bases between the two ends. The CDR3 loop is CASKSGRETQYF. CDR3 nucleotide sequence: TGTGCCAGCAAGTCAGGGCGGGAGACCCAGTACTTC.

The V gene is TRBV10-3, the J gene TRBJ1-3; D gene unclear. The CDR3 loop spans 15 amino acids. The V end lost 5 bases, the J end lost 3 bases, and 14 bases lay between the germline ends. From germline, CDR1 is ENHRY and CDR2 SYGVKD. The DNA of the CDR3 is TGTGCCATCAGTCAACCTGACACTCGTGGAAACACCATATATTTT. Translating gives CAISQPDTRGNTIYF.

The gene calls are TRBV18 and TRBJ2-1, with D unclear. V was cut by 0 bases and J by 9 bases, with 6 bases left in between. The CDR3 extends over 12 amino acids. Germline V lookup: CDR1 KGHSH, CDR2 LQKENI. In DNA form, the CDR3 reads TGTGCCAGCTCACCACCGAGTGGTGAGCAGTTCTTC. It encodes CASSPPSGEQFF.

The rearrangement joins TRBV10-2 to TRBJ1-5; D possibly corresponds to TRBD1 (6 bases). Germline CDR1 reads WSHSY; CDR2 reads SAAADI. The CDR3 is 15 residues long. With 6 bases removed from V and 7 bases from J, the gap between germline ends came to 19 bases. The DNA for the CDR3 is TGCGCCAGCAGCCTTGGGGTACAGGGAGGCCAGCCCCAGCATTTT. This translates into CASSLGVQGGQPQHF.

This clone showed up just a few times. The DNA for the CDR3 is TGTGCCACCAGCGGCCAGACTAGCGGGGATCTAAGCAGGGAGACCCAGTACTTC. Translation gives CATSGQTSGDLSRETQYF. The rearrangement uses TRBV15 and TRBJ2-5; 11 nucleotides agree with TRBD2. Germline CDR1 and CDR2: LNHNV and YYDKDF (reference sequence). The junction had 16 bases not matched to a gene; V was cut back by 5 bases and J by 5 bases. This CDR3 contains 18 residues.

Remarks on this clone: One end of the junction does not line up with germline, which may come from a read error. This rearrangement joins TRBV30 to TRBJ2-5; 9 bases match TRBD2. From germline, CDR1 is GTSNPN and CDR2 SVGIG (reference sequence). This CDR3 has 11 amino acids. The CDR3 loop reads CSRGGGETQYF. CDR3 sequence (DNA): TGCTCGCGGGGGGGCGGAGAGACCCAGTACTTC.

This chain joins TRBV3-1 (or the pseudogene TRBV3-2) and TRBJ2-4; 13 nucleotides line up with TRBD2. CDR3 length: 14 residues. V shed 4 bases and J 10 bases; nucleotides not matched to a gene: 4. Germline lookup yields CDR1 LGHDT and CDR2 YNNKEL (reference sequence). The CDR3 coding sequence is TGTGCCAGCAGCCGACTAGCGGGGGGAAGTATTCAGTACTTC. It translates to CASSRLAGGSIQYF.

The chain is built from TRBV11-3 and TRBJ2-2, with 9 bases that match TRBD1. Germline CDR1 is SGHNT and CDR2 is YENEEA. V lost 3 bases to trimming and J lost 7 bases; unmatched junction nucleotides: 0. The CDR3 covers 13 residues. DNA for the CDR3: TGTGCCAGCAGCTTGACAGGGGGCGGGGAGCTGTTTTTT. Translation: CASSLTGGGELFF.

The CDR3 reads CASSPRTVKPNEQFF. The CDR3 DNA is TGCGCCAGCAGCCCCCGGACCGTTAAGCCCAATGAGCAGTTCTTC. This chain uses TRBV4-1 with TRBJ2-1; D gene uncertain. Germline V gives CDR1 MGHRA, CDR2 YSYEKL. With 4 bases removed from V and 6 bases from J, the gap between germline ends came to 16 bases. This CDR3 has 15 residues.

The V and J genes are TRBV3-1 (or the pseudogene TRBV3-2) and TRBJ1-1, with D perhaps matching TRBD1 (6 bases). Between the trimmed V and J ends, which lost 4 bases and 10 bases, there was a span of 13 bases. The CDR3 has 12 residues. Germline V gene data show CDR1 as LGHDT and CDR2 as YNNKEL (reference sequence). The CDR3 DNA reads TGTGCCAGCAGCCTTGGGGGGGCAGTAGCTTTCTTT. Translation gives CASSLGGAVAFF.

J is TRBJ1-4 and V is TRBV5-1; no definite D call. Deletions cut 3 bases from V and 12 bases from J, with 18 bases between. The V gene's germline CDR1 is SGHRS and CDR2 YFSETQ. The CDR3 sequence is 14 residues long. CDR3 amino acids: CASSYGSERLELFF. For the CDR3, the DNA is TGCGCCAGCAGCTACGGTTCTGAGCGTTTAGAACTGTTTTTT.

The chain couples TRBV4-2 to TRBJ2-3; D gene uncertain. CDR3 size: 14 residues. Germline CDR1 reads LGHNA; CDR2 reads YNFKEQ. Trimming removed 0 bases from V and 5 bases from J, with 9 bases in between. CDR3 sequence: CASSQEGSLDTQYF. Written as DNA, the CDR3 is TGTGCCAGCAGCCAAGAAGGTAGCCTAGATACGCAGTATTTT.

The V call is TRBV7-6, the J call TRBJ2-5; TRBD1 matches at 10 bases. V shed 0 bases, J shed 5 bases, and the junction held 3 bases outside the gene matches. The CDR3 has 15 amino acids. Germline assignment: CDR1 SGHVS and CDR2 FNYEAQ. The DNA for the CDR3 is TGTGCCAGCAGCTTAGCGACAGGGGGCTTGGAGACCCAGTACTTC. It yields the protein CASSLATGGLETQYF.

CDR3 in amino acids: CAWTGGFNQPQHF. CDR3 sequence (DNA): TGTGCCTGGACAGGGGGCTTCAATCAGCCCCAGCATTTT. The chain employs TRBV30 and TRBJ1-5; 8 bases align to TRBD1. V dropped 4 bases and J dropped 3; count of bases not matched to a gene: 2. The V gene's germline CDR1 is GTSNPN and CDR2 SVGIG (reference sequence). The length of the CDR3 is 13 residues.

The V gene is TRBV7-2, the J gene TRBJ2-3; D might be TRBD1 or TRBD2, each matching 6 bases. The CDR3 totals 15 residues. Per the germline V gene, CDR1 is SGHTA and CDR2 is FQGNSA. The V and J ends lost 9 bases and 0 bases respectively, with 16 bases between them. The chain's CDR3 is CASTYGGPSTDTQYF. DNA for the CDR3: TGTGCCAGTACGTACGGGGGCCCTAGCACAGATACGCAGTATTTT. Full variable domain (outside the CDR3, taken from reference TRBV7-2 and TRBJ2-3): GAGVSQSPSNKVTEKGKDVELRCDPISGHTALYWYRQSLGQGLEFLIYFQGNSAPDKSGLPSDRFSAERTGGSVSTLTIQRTQQEDSAVYLCASTYGGPSTDTQYFGPGTRLTVL.

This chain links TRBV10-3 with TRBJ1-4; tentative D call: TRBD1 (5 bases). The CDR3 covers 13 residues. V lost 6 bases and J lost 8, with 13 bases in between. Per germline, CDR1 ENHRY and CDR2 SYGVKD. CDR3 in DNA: TGTGCCATCAGGATGGGGGTAGGGGAAAAACTGTTTTTT. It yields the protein CAIRMGVGEKLFF.

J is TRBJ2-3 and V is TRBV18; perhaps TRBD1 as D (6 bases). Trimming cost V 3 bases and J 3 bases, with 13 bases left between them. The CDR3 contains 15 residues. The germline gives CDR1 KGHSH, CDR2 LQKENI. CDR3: CASSPGQLLTDTQYF. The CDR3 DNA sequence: TGTGCCAGCTCACCTGGACAGTTACTGACAGATACGCAGTATTTT.

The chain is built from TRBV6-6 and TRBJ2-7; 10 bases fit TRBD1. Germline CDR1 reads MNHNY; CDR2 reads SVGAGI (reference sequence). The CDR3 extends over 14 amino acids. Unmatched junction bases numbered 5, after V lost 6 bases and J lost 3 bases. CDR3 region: CASSTGQGIYEQYF. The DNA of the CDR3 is TGTGCCAGCAGCACGGGACAGGGGATCTACGAGCAGTACTTC.